The 12 T cell receptor beta chains below all came from one sample that was sequenced in a study of T cell changes during pregnancy in multiple sclerosis. Generated by immunoSEQ multiplex PCR, the TCRdb table keeps only in-frame clones and is missing some. The repertoire consists of 57,000 or so clones, with approximately 91% occurring once and the leading ten covering roughly 1.4%. The sequencing here drew on peripheral blood, taken in the second trimester of pregnancy. These receptors came from a female donor with multiple sclerosis, enrolled in a pregnancy study.

The chain carries TRBV30 and TRBJ1-3; D is unresolved. Trimming removed 5 bases from V and 0 bases from J, with 11 bases in between. The CDR3 runs 14 residues. Germline V gives CDR1 GTSNPN, CDR2 SVGIG (reference sequence). Here the CDR3 reads CAWAVGSSGNTIYF. The CDR3 nucleotides are TGTGCCTGGGCGGTCGGTTCCTCTGGAAACACCATATATTTT.

The CDR3 DNA is TGCGCCAGCAGCTCCGACCGCGGGGCCTATGGCTACACCTTC. This sequence encodes CASSSDRGAYGYTF. The chain uses TRBV5-1 and TRBJ1-2; tentative D call: TRBD1 (5 bases). V dropped 3 bases and J dropped 4 bases, with 13 bases sitting between them. The CDR3 is 14 amino acids. Germline CDR1 SGHRS, CDR2 YFSETQ.

J is TRBJ1-1 and V is TRBV5-4; D remains ambiguous. The CDR3 spans 12 residues. CDR1 is SGHNT, CDR2 YYREEE, per germline (reference sequence). V lost 3 bases to trimming and J lost 3 bases, with 6 bases between them. The CDR3 bases are TGTGCCAGCAGCTCCCCTGACACTGAAGCTTTCTTT. It specifies CASSSPDTEAFF.

V usage is TRBV7-6 and J usage is TRBJ1-6; D not resolved. Trimming removed 5 bases from V and 7 bases from J, with 12 bases in between. CDR1 is SGHVS, CDR2 FNYEAQ, per germline. CDR3 length equals 14 residues. CDR3 nucleotides: TGTGCCAGCAGCCCGGGAACGCCAAATTCACCCCTCCACTTT. Translation: CASSPGTPNSPLHF. Looking up the rest from reference TRBV7-6 and TRBJ1-6 gives the full variable domain: GAGVSQSPRYKVTKRGQDVALRCDPISGHVSLYWYRQALGQGPEFLTYFNYEAQQDKSGLPNDRFSAERPEGSISTLTIQRTEQRDSAMYRCASSPGTPNSPLHFGNGTRLTVT.

The chain has TRBV5-1 and TRBJ2-7; TRBD2 aligns across 11 bases. The germline V gene has CDR1 SGHRS and CDR2 YFSETQ. The CDR3 consists of 17 residues. V shed 4 bases, J shed 5 bases, and the junction held 14 bases outside the gene matches. DNA of the CDR3: TGCGCCAGCAGCCCGGGACTAGCGGACCTACCCTTGGACGAGCAGTACTTC. Translated: CASSPGLADLPLDEQYF.

The genes are TRBV11-2 and TRBJ1-4; maybe TRBD1 (6 bases). CDR1 and CDR2 (germline): SGHAT, FQNNGV. V was trimmed by 4 bases and J by 6 bases, leaving 9 bases between them. This CDR3 is 13 amino acids long. The CDR3 DNA sequence: TGTGCCAGCAGCTCCTGGACAGATGAAAAACTGTTTTTT. Translated, it gives CASSSWTDEKLFF.

This clone was detected only a few times. J is TRBJ1-6 and V is TRBV2; D is unresolved. The CDR3 is 13 residues long. Per the germline V gene, CDR1 is SNHLY and CDR2 is FYNNEI. The V end lost 7 bases, the J end lost 10 bases, and 14 bases lay between the germline ends. This CDR3 is CASIREARSPLHF. CDR3 sequence (DNA): TGTGCCAGCATTAGAGAGGCTCGGTCACCCCTCCACTTT. The full variable domain, with the rest looked up from reference TRBV2 and TRBJ1-6, is EPEVTQTPSHQVTQMGQEVILRCVPISNHLYFYWYRQILGQKVEFLVSFYNNEISEKSEIFDDQFSVERPDGSNFTLKIRSTKLEDSAMYFCASIREARSPLHFGNGTRLTVT.

Here the CDR3 reads CASSDRGYGYTF. CDR3 in DNA: TGTGCCAGCAGCGACAGGGGCTATGGCTACACCTTC. This chain joins TRBV5-8 and TRBJ1-2, with 8 positions matching TRBD1. Trimming took 4 bases from V and 4 from J; bases not matched to a gene: 0. CDR1 and CDR2 (germline): SGHTS, YDEGEE. This CDR3 region has 12 residues. Using reference TRBV5-8 and TRBJ1-2 for the parts outside the CDR3, the full variable domain is EAGVTQSPTHLIKTRGQQATLRCSPISGHTSVYWYQQALGLGLQFLLWYDEGEERNRGNFPPRFSGRQFPNYSSELNVNALELEDSALYLCASSDRGYGYTFGSGTRLTVV.

This clone came up once. The gene calls are TRBV5-4 and TRBJ2-3; D gene ambiguous. Looked up from germline, CDR1 is SGHNT and CDR2 is YYREEE (reference sequence). V lost 4 bases, J lost 0 bases, and 15 bases lay in between. This CDR3 is built from 16 residues. The CDR3: CASSARERRSTDTQYF. The CDR3 DNA follows: TGTGCCAGCAGCGCCCGCGAACGGAGAAGCACAGATACGCAGTATTTT.

The chain employs TRBV18 and TRBJ2-7; 7 nucleotides match TRBD1. The CDR3 sequence is 13 residues long. Germline trimming cut 2 bases from V and 3 bases from J; bases unmatched to any gene: 1. Germline-derived CDR1 and CDR2 are KGHSH and LQKENI. Here the CDR3 DNA reads TGTGCCAGCTCACCAAGGGACAGCTACGAGCAGTACTTC. Protein sequence: CASSPRDSYEQYF.

This chain links TRBV30 with TRBJ1-2; D remains unclear. The CDR3 has 13 residues. The germline CDR1 and CDR2 sequences are GTSNPN and SVGIG (reference sequence). With 4 bases removed from V and 4 bases from J, the gap between germline ends came to 13 bases. In DNA form, the CDR3 reads TGTGCCTGGACGCCCATCTCAGGCTATGGCTACACCTTC. This codes for CAWTPISGYGYTF. Based on the CDR3 plus reference TRBV30 and TRBJ1-2, the full variable domain is SQTIHQWPATLVQPVGSPLSLECTVEGTSNPNLYWYRQAAGRGLQLLFYSVGIGQISSEVPQNLSASRPQDRQFILSSKKLLLSDSGFYLCAWTPISGYGYTFGSGTRLTVV.

V gene TRBV2 combines with J gene TRBJ2-4; 8 bases align to TRBD1. The CDR3 is 13 amino acids. Germline CDR1 and CDR2: SNHLY and FYNNEI. With V trimmed by 4 bases and J by 9 bases, 5 bases remained unmatched. This chain's CDR3 is CASSGGQGSIQYF. DNA for the CDR3: TGTGCCAGCAGTGGAGGACAGGGCAGCATTCAGTACTTC.